A single T cell receptor beta chain is shown here with its context. The data were obtained in a study of cytomegalovirus exposure and HLA in healthy donors. The study ran its PCR with 60 Vbeta and 13 Jbeta primers. TCRdb's table, derived via immunoSEQ multiplex PCR, lists solely in-frame clones and lacks some. The data contain around 130,000 clones, roughly 70% of them singletons. The sequenced sample was PBMCs. The TCR sequence derives from a man aged 35-49 years in good health and CMV-seropositive.

CDR3 sequence: CASSLGGEIDTQYF. DNA of the CDR3: TGTGCCAGCAGCTTGGGGGGTGAAATAGATACGCAGTATTTT. The chain employs TRBV7-6 and TRBJ2-3, with a weak D call TRBD2 (6 bases). This CDR3 comprises 14 residues. Germline V gene lookup returns CDR1 SGHVS and CDR2 FNYEAQ. V was trimmed by 3 bases and J by 5 bases, leaving 12 bases between them.